This paragraph reports one TCR beta chain. No cognate antigen has been identified for it. Nothing much larger sits one base from this clone, and base qualities are not available. This specimen belongs to a study of T cell responses to AZD1222 COVID-19 vaccine (dated by TCRdb to about 2021). Describing the broader study: AZD1222 recipients whose second dose came at about 4 weeks and those whose second dose came at about 12 weeks were combined into one group, since spike-specific TCR depth and breadth did not differ between the two schedules. TCR sequencing covered over 230 trial participants: 200 to 220 given two doses of AZD1222 and around 26 given two doses of MenACWY control vaccine. Trial participants were enrolled by age into 18-55, 56-69 and 70-plus year subgroups, with roughly 160, 29 and 62 TCR-sequenced participants respectively.

Study-wide conclusions, independent of this receptor: After two AZD1222 doses, both the breadth and the depth of spike-specific TCRs were significantly higher than at day 0 and than in MenACWY recipients. Conclusions about previously exposed vaccinees are limited, since just five or six AZD1222 recipients were seropositive for SARS-CoV-2 at baseline. The vaccine-associated CD4 TCRs covered the entire spike protein, and the dominant responses fell in regions 160-218 and 743-854. Participants were mostly white British and included more females than males, and it was suggested by the authors that clonal diversity may have been underestimated. Epitopes outside the regions mutated in the B.1.351 and B.1.1.7 variants were reportedly recognized by nearly half of the unique spike-specific TCRs. The 56-69-year group was small, and its depth increase did not reach significance, likely because of low power. No day 14 peak-response samples were available, so repertoires were characterized only after the peak T cell response.

The CDR3 regions of human TCRbeta chains were analyzed by immunosequencing. On the authors' methods: Repertoire TCRs were matched against a reference library of SARS-CoV-2-specific TCRs generated with the MIRA antigen-specificity platform. Breadth was defined as the fraction of unique TCRs that were SARS-CoV-2-associated. Depth was defined as the fraction of total T cells that were SARS-CoV-2-associated. Using the MIRA data, each spike-specific TCR was assigned both to the spike region to which the TCR was reactive and to a CD4 or CD8 class. Log10-transformed breadth and depth values were compared by one-way ANOVA with Sidak's multiple comparisons tests. Entries here come from immuneACCESS through TCRdb and include only in-frame sequences with V and J called. Some clones fail to appear in such tables; in the studies checked, an unresolved V gene covers under half of the shortfall, and the cause of the remainder is unknown. V, J and clone size are those of that table, while D and trimming were read from the DNA. A total of about 120,000 clones appear in this sample, over 85% of them only once. Under 9% of the sample belongs to the ten largest clones.

The cysteine opens and the phenylalanine closes a CDR3 of 15 amino acids. Of all the DNA, just the CDR3 is kept, 45 bases in frame from base 1. V loses 7 bases at its end and J loses 1 base; junction bases beyond the gene matches: 9. CDR1 is given as LNHDA and CDR2 as SQIVND, both from the germline V gene (reference sequence). Explained via the paper, the time point label denotes: baseline before first vaccination. The vaccinee samples were drawn from two UK trials, COV001 and COV002, one of which was a single-blind randomized controlled phase 2/3 trial testing AZD1222 (ChAdOx1 nCoV-19) in healthy adults. Trial participant PBMC samples were collected at day 0 and day 28 after the second dose for TCRbeta chain sequencing.

The clonotype comes from an adult in good health. The sample was peripheral blood, taken on day 0 of AZD1222 vaccination. The chain uses TRBV19 and TRBJ1-1, and TRBD1 aligns with 7 junction nucleotides. In nucleotides, the sequence is TGTGCCAGTAAAATGACAGGGAACGCGAACACTGAAGCTTTCTTT. Its translation reads: CASKMTGNANTEAFF.